These 31 T cell receptor beta chains share one sample of origin, sequenced in a study of T cell responses to AZD1222 COVID-19 vaccine. Libraries were prepared by immunoSEQ multiplex PCR; TCRdb keeps only in-frame clonotypes and omits some of them. This table has 130,000 to 150,000 clones, approximately 88% appearing once. The sequences come from peripheral blood, collected on day 0 of AZD1222 vaccination. The origin of the receptors is an adult in good health.

The V gene is TRBV6-5, the J gene TRBJ2-6; D remains ambiguous. Deletions cut 5 bases from V and 0 bases from J, with 8 bases between. The CDR3 loop spans 15 amino acids. CDR1 and CDR2 from the germline V gene are MNHEY and SVGAGI. CDR3 DNA sequence: TGTGCCAGCAGTACCATGAGCTCTGGGGCCAACGTCCTGACTTTC. Translating gives CASSTMSSGANVLTF.

This chain links TRBV27 with TRBJ1-5; tentative D call: TRBD1 (6 bases). This CDR3 has 14 amino acids. Germline V gene lookup returns CDR1 MNHEY and CDR2 SMNVEV (reference sequence). The ends were cut back, 4 bases at V and 2 bases at J, with 9 bases in the middle. The CDR3 here is CASSSPGGNQPQHF. The CDR3 nucleotides read TGTGCCAGCAGTTCCCCAGGGGGCAATCAGCCCCAGCATTTT.

This clone was recorded only once. The V call is TRBV6-4, the J call TRBJ1-1, with a tentative D call TRBD1 (5 bases). CDR3 length: 13 residues. Trimming cost V 3 bases and J 2 bases, with 7 bases left between them. Germline-derived CDR1 and CDR2 are MRHNA and SNTAGT. The CDR3 DNA is TGTGCCAGCAGTGAACAGGAAAACACTGAAGCTTTCTTT. Its translation: CASSEQENTEAFF.

The chain is built from TRBV15 and TRBJ1-3; D not resolved. This CDR3 spans 15 amino acids. CDR1 is LNHNV and CDR2 is YYDKDF in the germline V gene (reference sequence). With 0 bases removed from V and 7 bases from J, the gap between germline ends came to 13 bases. The CDR3 DNA reads as TGTGCCACCAGCAGAGATCCGAGCTTGCGGAACACCATATATTTT. Translated: CATSRDPSLRNTIYF.

The chain carries TRBV7-2 and TRBJ2-7; D remains unclear. Trimming removed 1 base from V and 0 bases from J, with 4 bases in between. This CDR3 comprises 13 residues. Germline V gene sequence: CDR1 SGHTA, CDR2 FQGNSA. The CDR3, as DNA: TGTGCCAGCAGCTTAGGGGTCTCCTACGAGCAGTACTTC. This translates into CASSLGVSYEQYF.

The chain joins TRBV6-2 or TRBV6-3 to TRBJ1-5; no clear D gene. V was cut by 0 bases and J by 2 bases, with 14 bases left in between. Germline assignment: CDR1 MNHEY and CDR2 SVGEGT. The CDR3 extends over 17 amino acids. Here the CDR3 reads CASSYSSVRRGNQPQHF. In DNA form, the CDR3 reads TGTGCCAGCAGTTACTCCTCAGTCAGGCGCGGCAATCAGCCCCAGCATTTT.

J is TRBJ1-2 and V is TRBV6-5, with D unresolved. V dropped 0 bases and J dropped 3 bases, with 14 bases sitting between them. This CDR3 comprises 16 residues. The germline V gene encodes CDR1 MNHEY and CDR2 SVGAGI. CDR3 amino acids: CASSYSINNGYYGYTF. The CDR3 DNA sequence: TGTGCCAGCAGTTACTCGATCAACAATGGATACTATGGCTACACCTTC.

This clone turned up a few times. The rearrangement uses TRBV5-6 and TRBJ1-5; D call uncertain. Germline CDR1 SGHDT, CDR2 YYEEEE. Trimming removed 2 bases at V and 7 bases at J, with 13 bases between. The CDR3 sequence is 14 residues long. The CDR3 DNA reads as TGTGCCAGCAGCTTACGGGTTAAAGGGCAGCCCCAGCATTTT. Protein sequence: CASSLRVKGQPQHF.

V is TRBV7-3 and J is TRBJ2-2, with TRBD2 matching over 8 bases. J lost 0 bases, V lost 2 bases, and 2 bases had no gene match. Germline V lookup: CDR1 SGHTA, CDR2 FQGTGA. This CDR3 contains 16 residues. The CDR3 loop is CASSLQAGANTGELFF. CDR3 in DNA: TGTGCCAGCAGCTTACAAGCGGGGGCGAACACCGGGGAGCTGTTTTTT. The entire variable domain, with the rest obtained from reference TRBV7-3 and TRBJ2-2, is as follows: GAGVSQTPSNKVTEKGKYVELRCDPISGHTALYWYRQSLGQGPEFLIYFQGTGAADDSGLPNDRFFAVRPEGSVSTLKIQRTERGDSAVYLCASSLQAGANTGELFFGEGSRLTVL.

The chain links TRBV2 to TRBJ1-5, with a weak D call TRBD1 (6 bases). Germline V gives CDR1 SNHLY, CDR2 FYNNEI. Trimming left V 1 base short and J 6 bases short, with 13 bases between. This CDR3 spans 15 amino acids. CDR3 sequence (DNA): TGTGCCAGCAGTGAAGAGTCTACAGGGACTCAGCCCCAGCATTTT. It encodes CASSEESTGTQPQHF. The whole variable domain, remainder taken from reference TRBV2 and TRBJ1-5, is EPEVTQTPSHQVTQMGQEVILRCVPISNHLYFYWYRQILGQKVEFLVSFYNNEISEKSEIFDDQFSVERPDGSNFTLKIRSTKLEDSAMYFCASSEESTGTQPQHFGDGTRLSIL.

The chain uses TRBV3-1 (or the pseudogene TRBV3-2) and TRBJ1-6; D is unclear. The germline V gene encodes CDR1 LGHDT and CDR2 YNNKEL (reference sequence). Trimming removed 4 bases at V and 8 bases at J, with 18 bases between. There are 16 residues in the CDR3. CDR3 sequence: CASSLYLGTAYSPLHF. Written as DNA, the CDR3 is TGTGCCAGCAGCCTTTACCTGGGCACAGCCTATTCACCCCTCCACTTT.

Concerning this clone itself: This sample also contains other DNA sequences that code for the same CDR3. The CDR3 bases are TGCGCCAGCAGCTTGGACAGATACGAGCAGTACTTC. Translated: CASSLDRYEQYF. This chain joins TRBV5-1 and TRBJ2-7; no firm D call. Trimming took off 0 bases at V and 4 bases at J, with 5 bases between the two ends. This CDR3 is built from 12 residues. Germline CDR1 and CDR2: SGHRS and YFSETQ.

V gene TRBV27 combines with J gene TRBJ1-4, with D possibly matching TRBD1 (6 bases). Looked up from germline, CDR1 is MNHEY and CDR2 is SMNVEV (reference sequence). The CDR3 has 16 amino acids. Trimming stripped 6 bases from V and 6 bases from J, with 20 bases between. DNA for the CDR3: TGTGCCAGCAGGCAAGGGGGACTTAGACCGTATGAAAAACTGTTTTTT. This encodes CASRQGGLRPYEKLFF.

The chain carries TRBV9 and TRBJ1-6; 8 nucleotides match TRBD1. The J segment lost 10 bases and the V segment lost 0 bases, leaving 9 bases of the junction unmatched. The CDR3 sequence is 16 residues long. Germline assignment: CDR1 SGDLS and CDR2 YYNGEE. CDR3 loop: CASSVGRDRGGSPLHF. CDR3 bases: TGTGCCAGCAGCGTAGGCCGAGACAGGGGTGGATCACCCCTCCACTTT.

This clone has a handful of counts. The rearrangement links TRBV18 to TRBJ1-1; D is undetermined. The CDR3 runs to 14 residues. The germline CDR1 and CDR2 sequences are KGHSH and LQKENI. The V end was cut by 5 bases, the J end by 1 base, with 11 bases between. This CDR3 is CASSRGATNTEAFF. CDR3 DNA: TGTGCCAGCTCAAGAGGAGCTACGAACACTGAAGCTTTCTTT.

This clone showed up just a few times. The chain recombines TRBV15 with TRBJ1-2; D is uncertain. Germline V CDR1 and CDR2: LNHNV, YYDKDF (reference sequence). The CDR3 covers 16 residues. The germline V and J ends were trimmed by 0 bases and 0 bases, with 11 bases remaining between them. CDR3 amino acids: CATSRDISVSNYGYTF. The CDR3 bases are TGTGCCACCAGCAGAGATATCAGTGTCTCTAACTATGGCTACACCTTC. The full variable domain, its missing parts supplied by reference TRBV15 and TRBJ1-2, is DAMVIQNPRYQVTQFGKPVTLSCSQTLNHNVMYWYQQKSSQAPKLLFHYYDKDFNNEADTPDNFQSRRPNTSFCFLDIRSPGLGDTAMYLCATSRDISVSNYGYTFGSGTRLTVV.

This chain connects TRBV28 to TRBJ1-1, with 7 bases lining up with TRBD1. The CDR3 spans 14 residues. J was trimmed by 3 bases and V by 2 bases; bases with no gene match: 3. Germline CDR1 is MDHEN and CDR2 is SYDVKM. The CDR3 protein is CASSLIQGDTEAFF. As DNA, the CDR3 is TGTGCCAGCAGTTTAATTCAGGGGGACACTGAAGCTTTCTTT.

The genes are TRBV7-3 and TRBJ2-1, with TRBD2 as a possible D gene (6 bases). CDR1 is SGHTA and CDR2 is FQGTGA in the germline V gene. V was shortened by 5 bases and J by 6 bases, with 14 bases between the two germline ends. The CDR3 consists of 14 residues. DNA of the CDR3: TGTGCCAGCAGCCTGGGTGGCGGGGCCAATGAGCAGTTCTTC. Encoded protein: CASSLGGGANEQFF. Filled out from reference TRBV7-3 and TRBJ2-1, the complete variable domain reads GAGVSQTPSNKVTEKGKYVELRCDPISGHTALYWYRQSLGQGPEFLIYFQGTGAADDSGLPNDRFFAVRPEGSVSTLKIQRTERGDSAVYLCASSLGGGANEQFFGPGTRLTVL.

The genes are TRBV18 and TRBJ1-2; D call uncertain. The CDR3 has 14 residues. Trimming took 4 bases from V and 2 from J, leaving 11 bases between them. Looked up from germline, CDR1 is KGHSH and CDR2 is LQKENI. DNA of the CDR3: TGTGCCAGCTCACTCGGAGGAAACAACTATGGCTACACCTTC. Translated, it gives CASSLGGNNYGYTF.

The genes are TRBV28 and TRBJ1-1; D might be TRBD1 (6 bases). Germline assignment: CDR1 MDHEN and CDR2 SYDVKM. The V and J ends lost 5 bases and 0 bases respectively, with 10 bases between them. The CDR3 has 14 amino acids. This CDR3 is CASSTGQMNTEAFF. The CDR3 nucleotides read TGTGCCAGCAGTACGGGACAAATGAACACTGAAGCTTTCTTT.

This clone was seen only a few times. This sequence joins TRBV2 and TRBJ1-2; the D is unclear. The germline gives CDR1 SNHLY, CDR2 FYNNEI. The CDR3 runs 13 residues. V was cut by 2 bases and J by 7 bases, with 11 bases left in between. The CDR3 DNA sequence: TGTGCCAGCAGTGAATTTAGGACTGCTGGCTACACCTTC. Amino acids: CASSEFRTAGYTF.

This clone was seen a handful of times. CDR3 sequence reads: CASSSTGGSYEQYF. The CDR3 coding sequence is TGTGCCAGCAGTTCGACAGGGGGCTCCTACGAGCAGTACTTC. V gene TRBV6-5 combines with J gene TRBJ2-7, with TRBD1 identical over 9 bases. Losses at the gene ends were 4 bases for V and 0 bases for J; bases not matched to a gene: 1. This CDR3 region has 14 residues. Germline V gene sequence: CDR1 MNHEY, CDR2 SVGAGI.

This clone was counted a few times. This rearrangement joins TRBV5-1 to TRBJ1-1, with TRBD1 matching over 8 bases. The CDR3 runs to 16 residues. Germline V gene data show CDR1 as SGHRS and CDR2 as YFSETQ. Trimming removed 0 bases from V and 0 bases from J; junction bases left unmatched: 4. The CDR3 DNA sequence: TGCGCCAGCAGCTTGGGGCAGGGGGCAATGAACACTGAAGCTTTCTTT. Amino acids: CASSLGQGAMNTEAFF.

V usage is TRBV12-3 or TRBV12-4 and J usage is TRBJ1-1; D unresolved. The V and J ends lost 4 bases and 5 bases respectively, with 11 bases between them. This CDR3 contains 13 residues. The CDR3 sequence: CASSSVEGTEAFF. The DNA of the CDR3 is TGTGCCAGCAGTTCCGTTGAGGGTACTGAAGCTTTCTTT.

This sequence joins TRBV24-1 and TRBJ1-2, with D possibly matching TRBD1 (5 bases). Germline loops: CDR1 KGHDR, CDR2 SFDVKD. The CDR3 contains 12 residues. V was clipped by 9 bases and J by 3 bases, with 10 bases between them. The CDR3 protein is CATLGTDYGYTF. CDR3 sequence (DNA): TGTGCCACCCTGGGGACGGACTATGGCTACACCTTC.

The J gene is TRBJ1-2, the V gene TRBV5-1; 10 nucleotides match TRBD1. The CDR3 has 14 amino acids. V lost 4 bases to trimming and J lost 2 bases; unmatched junction nucleotides: 2. The germline CDR1 and CDR2 sequences are SGHRS and YFSETQ. Written as DNA, the CDR3 is TGCGCCAGCAGCCAGGGACAGGGGAACTATGGCTACACCTTC. Translation: CASSQGQGNYGYTF.

V and J are TRBV4-1 and TRBJ2-7; 10 bases fit TRBD2. There are 17 residues in the CDR3. The germline V gene encodes CDR1 MGHRA and CDR2 YSYEKL. The ends lost 0 bases at V and 3 bases at J; junction bases unmatched: 8. The CDR3 region is CASSQEGDSGGHYEQYF. CDR3 sequence (DNA): TGCGCCAGCAGCCAAGAAGGGGATAGCGGGGGGCACTACGAGCAGTACTTC.

CDR3 in amino acids: CSVVKTESNYGYTF. The DNA for the CDR3 is TGCAGCGTTGTTAAGACTGAATCTAACTATGGCTACACCTTC. The genes are TRBV29-1 and TRBJ1-2; no clear D gene. The germline V and J ends were trimmed by 4 bases and 0 bases, with 12 bases remaining between them. The length of the CDR3 is 14 residues. In germline, CDR1 is SQVTM, CDR2 ANQGSEA.

The chain has TRBV19 and TRBJ1-6, with D unclear. V dropped 0 bases and J dropped 4 bases, with 10 bases sitting between them. Germline values: CDR1 LNHDA, CDR2 SQIVND (reference sequence). CDR3 size: 16 residues. CDR3 sequence: CASSIEGTGYNSPLHF. The CDR3 coding sequence is TGTGCCAGTAGTATAGAAGGTACCGGTTATAATTCACCCCTCCACTTT.

This chain links TRBV28 with TRBJ1-5; D possibly corresponds to TRBD1 (5 bases). Germline-derived CDR1 and CDR2 are MDHEN and SYDVKM. CDR3 size: 14 residues. V was pared by 4 bases and J by 3 bases, with 10 bases between. CDR3 in DNA: TGTGCCAGCAGTTCCGGACATTCCAATCAGCCCCAGCATTTT. This codes for CASSSGHSNQPQHF.

J is TRBJ2-3 and V is TRBV5-1; 8 positions match TRBD2. Trimming removed 5 bases from V and 4 bases from J; junction bases left unmatched: 9. Germline loops: CDR1 SGHRS, CDR2 YFSETQ. This CDR3 contains 15 residues. The CDR3 DNA is TGCGCCAGCAGTGGGGAACGGGGGGGCCCAGATACGCAGTATTTT. This codes for CASSGERGGPDTQYF.